The next 25 T cell receptor beta chains were all read from a single sample in a study of blood T cells in healthy people across ages. A J-beta primer mix and a sample-barcoded 5' primer were used in a second PCR of about 7 to 12 cycles. TCRdb passed the 5' RACE reads through MiXCR, listing each CDR3 protein once. The sample consists of 1.5 million to 2 million distinct CDR3 sequences, 39% of them appearing once. The material sequenced was blood. These receptors were collected from a human donor in good health.

The gene calls are TRBV12-3 or TRBV12-4 and TRBJ1-5; 12 positions match TRBD1. This CDR3 comprises 17 residues. V lost 5 bases, J lost 5 bases, and 10 bases stayed unmatched. For the CDR3, the DNA is TGTGCCAGCAGTGCCGTCGGGACAGGGGGCGCGGATCAGCCCCAGCATTTT. Encoded protein: CASSAVGTGGADQPQHF.

The rearrangement links TRBV15 to TRBJ1-5; 8 bases align to TRBD1. Germline CDR1 is LNHNV and CDR2 is YYDKDF (reference sequence). This CDR3 is 16 amino acids long. The V gene end was trimmed by 8 bases and the J gene end by 0 bases; junction bases not matched to a gene: 9. CDR3 DNA: TGTGCCACCCAGACCGGGACAGGCTATAGCAATCAGCCCCAGCATTTT. It translates to CATQTGTGYSNQPQHF.

Only a few counts were recorded for this clonotype. The chain carries TRBV10-3 and TRBJ1-4; D remains unclear. This CDR3 has 15 amino acids. In germline, CDR1 is ENHRY, CDR2 SYGVKD. Trimming removed 0 bases from V and 0 bases from J, with 5 bases in between. CDR3 loop: CAISESSPTNEKLFF. CDR3 coding DNA: TGTGCCATCAGTGAGTCATCGCCAACTAATGAAAAACTGTTTTTT.

The chain is built from TRBV4-1 and TRBJ1-4; D perhaps matches TRBD1 (6 bases). The germline V gene encodes CDR1 MGHRA and CDR2 YSYEKL. The CDR3 consists of 18 residues. Trimming shortened V by 3 bases and J by 11 bases, and 28 bases separated the two germline ends. The CDR3 coding sequence is TGCGCCAGCAGCCAGAGACATCGGGGGGCAGGGGAAGGCCGGAAACTGTTTTTT. This gives the protein CASSQRHRGAGEGRKLFF.

The rearrangement joins TRBV20-1 to TRBJ1-1; unclear D gene. Germline V gene data show CDR1 as DFQATT and CDR2 as SNEGSKA (reference sequence). CDR3 length equals 14 residues. V was pared by 0 bases and J by 4 bases, with 12 bases between. As DNA, the CDR3 is TGCAGTGCTAGAGACCCCCGACGAGGCACTGAAGCTTTCTTT. It is translated as CSARDPRRGTEAFF.

This clonotype was seen more than once but under ten times. The gene calls are TRBV20-1 and TRBJ1-2; TRBD1 is a possible D gene (6 bases). This CDR3 region has 13 residues. CDR1 is DFQATT, CDR2 SNEGSKA, per germline (reference sequence). V lost 1 base, J lost 4 bases, and 10 bases lay in between. The CDR3 reads CSARVGGSYGYTF. In DNA form, the CDR3 reads TGCAGTGCTAGAGTAGGGGGGAGCTATGGCTACACCTTC.

There are a few counts of this clonotype. The rearrangement uses TRBV7-2 and TRBJ2-1; TRBD2 agrees at 7 bases. The junction had 7 bases not matched to a gene; V was cut back by 0 bases and J by 2 bases. In germline, CDR1 is SGHTA, CDR2 FQGNSA. This CDR3 has 17 residues. The CDR3 DNA reads TGTGCCAGCAGCTTAGCAGTGCTCGGGGGGACCTACAATGAGCAGTTCTTC. Its protein product is CASSLAVLGGTYNEQFF.

The chain recombines TRBV20-1 with TRBJ2-1; TRBD2 aligns across 7 bases. Unmatched junction bases numbered 3, after V lost 1 base and J lost 15 bases. The CDR3 is 10 residues long. Germline assignment: CDR1 DFQATT and CDR2 SNEGSKA (reference sequence). CDR3 DNA: TGCAGTGCTAGAGTTTGGGGGGGGTTCTTC. Translating it yields CSARVWGGFF.

This clonotype was seen at least ten times. The chain has TRBV10-3 and TRBJ2-3; D is unclear. Trimming shortened V by 11 bases and J by 2 bases, and 20 bases separated the two germline ends. Germline-derived CDR1 and CDR2 are ENHRY and SYGVKD. The CDR3 contains 15 residues. Here the CDR3 reads CASSDPLGSTDTQYF. For the CDR3, the DNA is TGTGCCTCATCAGATCCCTTGGGTTCCACAGATACGCAGTATTTT.

V gene TRBV4-3 combines with J gene TRBJ1-4; D is ambiguous. This CDR3 has 17 residues. The ends were cut back, 0 bases at V and 8 bases at J, with 19 bases in the middle. Germline assignment: CDR1 LGHNA and CDR2 YSLEER. For the CDR3, the DNA is TGCGCCAGCAGCCAAGACCCTGAACTGGGTCAAGGGGAAAAACTGTTTTTT. Protein: CASSQDPELGQGEKLFF.

The V gene is TRBV12-3 or TRBV12-4, the J gene TRBJ2-1; D gene uncertain. V lost 11 bases and J 6 bases, leaving 14 bases between the germline ends. The CDR3 length is 12 residues. DNA for the CDR3: TGTGCCGGCATTCCCTCCCGCAATGAGCAGTTCTTC. Translating gives CAGIPSRNEQFF.

In its sample, this clonotype was seen a few times. This chain links TRBV11-2 with TRBJ1-2; 7 bases align to TRBD1. The CDR3 is made up of 14 amino acids. The trim removed 5 bases at V and 5 bases at J, leaving 8 bases unmatched. Germline V gene lookup returns CDR1 SGHAT and CDR2 FQNNGV. The chain's CDR3 is CASSPWGGQYGYTF. Here the CDR3 DNA reads TGTGCCAGCAGCCCATGGGGGGGACAGTATGGCTACACCTTC.

This chain uses TRBV7-8 with TRBJ2-7, with D unresolved. Germline lookup yields CDR1 SGHVS and CDR2 FQNEAQ. The CDR3 is 15 residues long. V lost 4 bases, J lost 3 bases, and 16 bases lay in between. The CDR3 spells CASSSDPGLYYEQYF. As DNA, the CDR3 is TGTGCCAGCAGCTCCGACCCCGGGCTGTACTACGAGCAGTACTTC.

This clonotype was observed once. The chain recombines TRBV30 with TRBJ2-4; D unclear. The DNA end is more similar to TRBJ2-7, so the J call may be wrong. The germline V gene encodes CDR1 GTSNPN and CDR2 SVGIG (reference sequence). The CDR3 is made up of 13 amino acids. The CDR3 sequence: CAWSVKSAYEQYF. DNA for the CDR3: TGTGCCTGGAGTGTAAAGAGCGCCTACGAGCAGTACTTC.

This clonotype was found a few times. J is TRBJ2-7 and V is TRBV5-1, with a tentative D call TRBD1 (6 bases). Germline loops: CDR1 SGHRS, CDR2 YFSETQ. The CDR3 runs to 12 residues. Between the trimmed V and J ends, which lost 0 bases and 7 bases, there was a span of 8 bases. The CDR3 DNA follows: TGCGCCAGCAGCTTGGAGGGGGAAGAGCAGTACTTC. This translates into CASSLEGEEQYF.

The chain links TRBV20-1 to TRBJ1-2; D might be TRBD1 (6 bases). The CDR3 covers 13 residues. The germline V and J ends were trimmed by 7 bases and 7 bases, with 19 bases remaining between them. Germline assignment: CDR1 DFQATT and CDR2 SNEGSKA (reference sequence). The CDR3 region is CSGRRGGLVGYTF. CDR3 coding DNA: TGCAGTGGGAGGAGAGGGGGGCTGGTTGGCTACACCTTC.

The table lists this clonotype with a count of one. J is TRBJ2-7 and V is TRBV4-3, with TRBD1 matching 9 bases. CDR3 length equals 16 residues. Germline V CDR1 and CDR2: LGHNA, YSLEER. V lost 0 bases and J lost 6; bases outside the gene matches: 9. CDR3 in amino acids: CASSQDIGTGFPEQYF. In nucleotides, the CDR3 is TGCGCCAGCAGCCAAGATATCGGGACAGGGTTTCCCGAGCAGTACTTC.

Only a few counts were recorded for this clonotype. The J gene is TRBJ2-1, the V gene TRBV7-9; the D call may be TRBD1 or TRBD2 (5 bases each). The V gene lost 2 bases and the J gene lost 4 bases, with 24 bases spanning the gap. Germline lookup yields CDR1 SEHNR and CDR2 FQNEAQ (reference sequence). This CDR3 has 19 amino acids. CDR3 in amino acids: CASSLIGGGRPSLYNEQFF. CDR3 nucleotide sequence: TGTGCCAGCAGCTTAATTGGTGGGGGAAGGCCGTCATTATACAATGAGCAGTTCTTC.

The chain recombines TRBV20-1 with TRBJ1-6; D unclear. With 4 bases removed from V and 6 bases from J, the gap between germline ends came to 10 bases. The germline CDR1 and CDR2 sequences are DFQATT and SNEGSKA (reference sequence). The CDR3 covers 13 residues. CDR3 nucleotides: TGCAGTGCTATGGGAGTACCTAATTCACCCCTCCACTTT. This encodes CSAMGVPNSPLHF.

Concerning this clonotype: Relative to the germline gene, one junction end is altered; a read error may explain this. The rearrangement links TRBV24-1 to TRBJ1-5; 9 bases map to TRBD1. Germline CDR1 KGHDR, CDR2 SFDVKD. The CDR3 runs 16 residues. The CDR3 loop reads CVTSDPGTGRNQPQHF. As DNA, the CDR3 is TGTGTCACCAGTGATCCGGGGACAGGGCGCAATCAGCCCCAGCATTTT.

The chain employs TRBV11-2 and TRBJ2-2; D ambiguous. Per the germline V gene, CDR1 is SGHAT and CDR2 is FQNNGV. The V end lost 7 bases, the J end lost 8 bases, and 8 bases lay between the germline ends. The CDR3 has 11 residues. CDR3 residues: CASTTLGELFF. The CDR3 bases are TGTGCCAGCACAACGCTAGGGGAGCTGTTTTTT.

This clonotype showed up just a few times. DNA of the CDR3: TGCAGTGCTGACGGGTCGTTGGGCACAGATACGCAGTATTTT. Translated, it gives CSADGSLGTDTQYF. The rearrangement uses TRBV20-1 and TRBJ2-3; D not resolved. Germline-derived CDR1 and CDR2 are DFQATT and SNEGSKA (reference sequence). V was cut by 5 bases and J by 1 base, with 13 bases left in between. The CDR3 length is 14 residues.

This clonotype was seen only a few times. The chain employs TRBV12-3 or TRBV12-4 and TRBJ1-5, with a tentative D call TRBD1 (5 bases). This CDR3 has 14 amino acids. Trimming shortened V by 5 bases and J by 3 bases, and 11 bases separated the two germline ends. CDR3 loop: CASSGGFDNQPQHF. The DNA for the CDR3 is TGTGCCAGCAGTGGGGGTTTTGACAATCAGCCCCAGCATTTT.

This clonotype was observed a handful of times. The chain links TRBV7-2 to TRBJ2-5, with D perhaps matching TRBD2 (5 bases). Trimming removed 1 base from V and 5 bases from J, with 8 bases in between. Germline CDR1 reads SGHTA; CDR2 reads FQGNSA. This CDR3 is 13 amino acids long. In DNA, the CDR3 is TGTGCCAGCAGCTTAGTTTGGAGGGAGACCCAGTACTTC. Translation gives CASSLVWRETQYF.

The chain couples TRBV2 to TRBJ1-1; the D is unclear. The CDR3 has 16 residues. Germline values: CDR1 SNHLY, CDR2 FYNNEI. Deletions cut 8 bases from V and 0 bases from J, with 19 bases between. The CDR3 DNA reads TGTGCCAGCGTGGTCTGGGCAGTACCCATGAACACTGAAGCTTTCTTT. As protein: CASVVWAVPMNTEAFF.